This T cell receptor (beta chain) derives from a study of T cell responses to AZD1222 COVID-19 vaccine. Study conclusions and caveats: None of the repertoires were sampled until the peak T cell response had passed. The donor group comprised mostly white British people and more females; the analysis possibly underestimated clonal diversity. Vaccine-related CD4 TCRs covered spike, predominating at 160-218 and 743-854. Spike-specific TCR depth and breadth grew after two AZD1222 doses.

Here immunoSEQ multiplex PCR was the method, and the copy in TCRdb shows in-frame clones only, minus some. The profile shows about 210,000 clones, approximately 94% of them singletons. The V gene's germline CDR1 is LGHDT and CDR2 YNNKEL (reference sequence). The CDR3 extends over 13 amino acids. V lost 6 bases, J lost 2 bases, and 10 bases lay in between. This clone was seen a single time. No antigen is known for it. The source was peripheral blood, collected 28 days after the second dose of the MenACWY control vaccine. The sequence was collected from an adult who received the MenACWY meningococcal vaccine as a control. The gene calls are TRBV3-1 (or the pseudogene TRBV3-2) and TRBJ1-2; D gene unclear. The CDR3, as DNA: TGTGCCAGCAGAAGGGCGGGCAACTATGGCTACACCTTC. This encodes CASRRAGNYGYTF.